The 6 T cell receptor beta chains listed next were all sequenced from one sample in a study of T cells expressing NK-cell markers. TCRdb re-called the 5' RACE reads; one entry per CDR3 protein, DNA not given. This table holds about 400,000 distinct CDR3 sequences. Input material: blood T cells: a sorted CD56 or NKG2C T cell subset, CD4+ or CD8+ T cells, or bulk PBMC T cells (not recorded which). The receptors shown here come from a woman aged 50 to 60 in good health.

V and J are TRBV7-2 and TRBJ2-5; TCRdb selects TRBD1, and the lack of DNA leaves this call unchecked. In germline, CDR1 is SGHTA, CDR2 FQGNSA. The CDR3 has 14 residues. CDR3 residues: CASSRQGFGETQYF.

The chain employs TRBV6-5 and TRBJ2-2; without DNA, the TCRdb call of TRBD1 cannot be checked. The CDR3 has 15 residues. The V gene's germline CDR1 is MNHEY and CDR2 SVGAGI. CDR3 region: CASSLPGPIPGELFF.

CDR3 amino acids: CASSQGLAGGHEQFF. The rearrangement links TRBV3-1 to TRBJ2-1; the TCRdb D gene call, TRBD2, has no DNA to confirm it. This CDR3 has 15 amino acids. CDR1 and CDR2 from the germline V gene are LGHDT and YNNKEL (reference sequence).

This sequence joins TRBV27 and TRBJ2-1; TCRdb picks TRBD2, but there is no DNA to check that call. Germline CDR1 and CDR2: MNHEY and SMNVEV (reference sequence). The CDR3 is 14 residues long. This chain's CDR3 is CASSLGLPYNEQFF.

The rearrangement uses TRBV20-1 and TRBJ2-1; TCRdb reports TRBD2, a call that lacks DNA to check it against. This CDR3 region has 15 residues. Germline CDR1 is DFQATT and CDR2 is SNEGSKA (reference sequence). The CDR3 is CSAGTSGRALDEQFF.

The V and J genes are TRBV6-4 and TRBJ2-2; TCRdb reports TRBD2, a call that lacks DNA to check it against. Germline CDR1 and CDR2: MRHNA and SNTAGT. The CDR3 covers 15 residues. The CDR3 protein is CASSDSISPTGELFF.